Listed below are T cell receptor beta chains from one sample, sequenced in a study of blood T cells in healthy people across ages. TCRdb re-called the 5' RACE reads through MiXCR, storing one row per CDR3 protein. The table includes 1,300,000 or so distinct CDR3 sequences, roughly 59% detected once. The sequenced material came from blood. These receptors all stem from a man between 18 and 29 years old in good health. Each CDR3 is given with its conserved first and last residue. The order of the fields is D gene, clone size, J gene, V gene, CDR3 DNA, CDR3 protein. The D gene is left open where the match is weak. Size is stated for part of the rows, as once, few or many counts, or as a class when the clone is expanded.

. . TRBJ1-2 TRBV12-3/TRBV12-4 TGTGCCAGCAGTTTAACCAACAGGGATCTCTGGGGCTACACCTTC CASSLTNRDLWGYTF
TRBD1 . TRBJ2-1 TRBV4-1 TGCGCCAGCAGCCTCCTCGACAGGGGAAATGAGCAGTTCTTC CASSLLDRGNEQFF
. . TRBJ2-3 TRBV28 TGTGTCAGCAGTGGCCCGGGGGCGGGAGATACGCAGTATTTT CVSSGPGAGDTQYF
TRBD1 . TRBJ1-2 TRBV20-1 TGCAGTGCTCTATTACGGGGGGGACAGGTGTTGTATGGCTACACCTTC CSALLRGGQVLYGYTF
. . TRBJ1-4 TRBV27 TGTGCCAGCAGTGGGGTTTTGCCCCTGGAGGAAAAACTGTTTTTT CASSGVLPLEEKLFF
TRBD2 . TRBJ2-7 TRBV7-9 TGTGCCAGCAGCCCACCGAGCGGGAGGGCCTCCTACGAGCAGTACTTC CASSPPSGRASYEQYF
. few TRBJ2-7 TRBV3-1 TGTGCCAGCAGCCAAGGGACGGCAGGGTCCTACGAGCAGTACTTC CASSQGTAGSYEQYF
. . TRBJ2-1 TRBV6-2/TRBV6-3 TGTGCCAGTGCCCGGGCACGGCATAGGGATGAGCAGTTCTTC CASARARHRDEQFF
TRBD2 . TRBJ2-1 TRBV20-1 TGCAGTGCCCTCGGGGGGTTAGCGGGAGAGTCGGGTGAGCAGTTCTTC CSALGGLAGESGEQFF
TRBD2 once TRBJ2-5 TRBV7-9 TGTGCCAGCACCGATCTAGCGGGAGGGCCGGCAGAGACCCAGTACTTC CASTDLAGGPAETQYF
. . TRBJ1-1 TRBV14 TGTGCCAGCAGCCCGAGGGATCGTTGGGGAGCTTTCTTT CASSPRDRWGAFF
TRBD1 few TRBJ1-1 TRBV7-9 TGTGCCAGCAGCAACAGGGGTGAAGCTTTCTTT CASSNRGEAFF
. . TRBJ2-3 TRBV20-1 TGCAGTGCTAGGTTTATGAGCACAGATACGCAGTATTTT CSARFMSTDTQYF
TRBD1 . TRBJ1-2 TRBV27 TGTGCCAGCAGTACAGGGGCCGGTTACTATGGCTACACCTTC CASSTGAGYYGYTF
TRBD1 . TRBJ2-7 TRBV5-1 TGCGCCAGCAGCTTGGCCAGGGGGTGGTACTGCGAGCAGTACTTC CASSLARGWYCEQYF
. . TRBJ2-1 TRBV10-3 TGTGCCATCAGTGAGGGACCGGGACACCAGTTCTTC CAISEGPGHQFF
. few TRBJ2-5 TRBV10-3 TGTGCCATCAGTGAGTCGAAAGGGGTCCAAGAGACCCAGTACTTC CAISESKGVQETQYF
. few TRBJ2-5 TRBV10-3 TGTGCCATCAGTGAGGGTCGTTCCCAAGAGACCCAGTACTTC CAISEGRSQETQYF
TRBD2 . TRBJ2-7 TRBV12-3/TRBV12-4 TGTGCCAGCAGGAAGGCGGGAGGCCCGTCGGGGCAGTACTTC CASRKAGGPSGQYF
. . TRBJ2-5 TRBV20-1 TGCAGTGCTAGGTCGCAGGGGGAGGGAGAGGAGCAGTACTTC CSARSQGEGEEQYF
TRBD1 once TRBJ2-3 TRBV4-3 TGCGCCAGCAGCCAGGCCCGGACCGGGACAGGGGGCCCAGATACGCAGTATTTT CASSQARTGTGGPDTQYF
TRBD1 . TRBJ2-7 TRBV29-1 TGCAGCGTAGAGACTCCGGGACAGGAAACCTACGAGCAGTACTTC CSVETPGQETYEQYF
TRBD1 . TRBJ2-7 TRBV6-5 TGTGCCAGCAGTACCACGACAGGGGACTACGAGCAGTACTTC CASSTTTGDYEQYF
. few TRBJ1-2 TRBV6-5 TGTGCCAGCAGTCCCGTACATACACCGACCTACACCTTC CASSPVHTPTYTF
TRBD2 once TRBJ2-1 TRBV6-2/TRBV6-3 TGTGCCAGCAGTTACCCCGGGACTAGGGGCTACAATGAGCAGTTCTTC CASSYPGTRGYNEQFF
. . TRBJ1-1 TRBV5-1 TGCGCCAGTAGCGGGGTGGGGGGGAACACTGAAGCTTTCTTT CASSGVGGNTEAFF
. . TRBJ2-4 TRBV28 TGTGCCAGCAGACTCGAAAGCTGGGGGGAAAACATTCAGTACTTC CASRLESWGENIQYF
. . TRBJ2-7 TRBV29-1 TGCAGCGTCGGGTGGGATACCTACGAGCAGTACTTC CSVGWDTYEQYF
TRBD1 . TRBJ1-2 TRBV19 TGTGCCAGTGGGACAGGGGGCAACTATGGCTACACCTTC CASGTGGNYGYTF
. once TRBJ2-2 TRBV4-3 TGCGCCAGCCAGAGGAGCGGAGCAAACACCGGGGAGCTGTTTTTT CASQRSGANTGELFF
. . TRBJ2-7 TRBV20-1 TGCAGCGCAGGAGAGGAGTCTTACGAGCAGTACTTC CSAGEESYEQYF
TRBD1 . TRBJ1-4 TRBV5-1 TGCGCCAGCAGCTGGGGAACAGGGGGTAATGAAAAACTGTTTTTT CASSWGTGGNEKLFF